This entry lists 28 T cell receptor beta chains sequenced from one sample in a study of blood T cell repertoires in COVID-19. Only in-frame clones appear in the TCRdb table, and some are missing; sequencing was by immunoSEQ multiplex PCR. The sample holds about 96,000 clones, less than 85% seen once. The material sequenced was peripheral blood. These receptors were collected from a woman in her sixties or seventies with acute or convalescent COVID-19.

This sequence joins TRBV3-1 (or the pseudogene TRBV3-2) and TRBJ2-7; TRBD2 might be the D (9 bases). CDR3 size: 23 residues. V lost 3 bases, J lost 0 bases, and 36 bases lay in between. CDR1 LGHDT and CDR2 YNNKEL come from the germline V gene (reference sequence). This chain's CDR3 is CASSHLGTGLSKLAGARSYEQYF. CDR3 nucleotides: TGTGCCAGCAGCCATCTTGGGACAGGACTCTCGAAGTTAGCGGGGGCCCGCTCCTACGAGCAGTACTTC.

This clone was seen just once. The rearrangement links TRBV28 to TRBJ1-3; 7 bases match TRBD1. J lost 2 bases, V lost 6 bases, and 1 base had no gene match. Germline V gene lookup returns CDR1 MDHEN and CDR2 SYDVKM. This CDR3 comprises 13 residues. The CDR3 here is CASSRGAGNTIYF. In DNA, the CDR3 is TGTGCCAGCAGCAGGGGGGCTGGAAACACCATATATTTT.

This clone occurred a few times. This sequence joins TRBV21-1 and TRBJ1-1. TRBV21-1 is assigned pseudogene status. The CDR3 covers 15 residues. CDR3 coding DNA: TGTGCCAGCAGCAAAGATCGGGGAACAGACACTGAAGCTTTCTTT. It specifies CASSKDRGTDTEAFF.

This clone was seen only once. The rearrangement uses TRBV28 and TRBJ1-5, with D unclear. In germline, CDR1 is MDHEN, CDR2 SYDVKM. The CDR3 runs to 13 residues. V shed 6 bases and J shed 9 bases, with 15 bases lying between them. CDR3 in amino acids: CASRGLFLGPQHF. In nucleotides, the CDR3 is TGTGCCAGCAGGGGCCTCTTCCTGGGGCCCCAGCATTTT.

CDR3 bases: TGTGCCAGCAGCATAACAGGGTTTGGAAACACCATATATTTT. It codes for CASSITGFGNTIYF. This sequence joins TRBV6-6 and TRBJ1-3, with a weak D call TRBD1 (6 bases). Germline CDR1 reads MNHNY; CDR2 reads SVGAGI (reference sequence). The CDR3 is 14 amino acids. Trimming shortened V by 6 bases and J by 3 bases, and 12 bases separated the two germline ends.

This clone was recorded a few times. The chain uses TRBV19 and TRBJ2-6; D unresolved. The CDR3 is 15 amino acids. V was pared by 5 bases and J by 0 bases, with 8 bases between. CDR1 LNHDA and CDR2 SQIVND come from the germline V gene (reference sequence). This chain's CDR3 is CASSVGNSGANVLTF. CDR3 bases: TGTGCCAGTAGTGTCGGTAACTCTGGGGCCAACGTCCTGACTTTC.

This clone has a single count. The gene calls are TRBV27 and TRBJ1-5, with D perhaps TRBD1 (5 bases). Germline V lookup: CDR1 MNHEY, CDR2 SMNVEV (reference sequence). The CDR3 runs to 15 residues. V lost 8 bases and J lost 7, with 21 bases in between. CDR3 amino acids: CASGGGAFVGQPQHF. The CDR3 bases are TGTGCCAGCGGGGGAGGGGCCTTCGTAGGGCAGCCCCAGCATTTT.

In DNA form, the CDR3 reads TGTGCCAGTAGTCGGGGACAGAGCAATCAGCCCCAGCATTTT. It codes for CASSRGQSNQPQHF. The V and J genes are TRBV19 and TRBJ1-5; 7 nucleotides line up with TRBD1. The CDR3 contains 14 residues. Germline values: CDR1 LNHDA, CDR2 SQIVND (reference sequence). With V trimmed by 5 bases and J by 1 base, 2 bases remained unmatched. Full variable domain (missing parts from reference TRBV19 and TRBJ1-5): DGGITQSPKYLFRKEGQNVTLSCEQNLNHDAMYWYRQDPGQGLRLIYYSQIVNDFQKGDIAEGYSVSREKKESFPLTVTSAQKNPTAFYLCASSRGQSNQPQHFGDGTRLSIL.

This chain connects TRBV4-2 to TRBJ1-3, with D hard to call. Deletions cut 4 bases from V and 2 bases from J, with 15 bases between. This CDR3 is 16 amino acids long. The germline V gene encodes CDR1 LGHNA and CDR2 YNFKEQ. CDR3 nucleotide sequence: TGTGCCAGCAGCCTAAACCCCGACCGGGCTGGAAACACCATATATTTT. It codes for CASSLNPDRAGNTIYF.

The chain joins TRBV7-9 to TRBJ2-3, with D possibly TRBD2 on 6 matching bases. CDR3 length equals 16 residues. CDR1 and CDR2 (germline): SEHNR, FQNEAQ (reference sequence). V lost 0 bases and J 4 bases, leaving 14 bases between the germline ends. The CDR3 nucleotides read TGTGCCAGCAGCTTAGCGCCCCAGATAGCGGCAGATACGCAGTATTTT. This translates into CASSLAPQIAADTQYF.

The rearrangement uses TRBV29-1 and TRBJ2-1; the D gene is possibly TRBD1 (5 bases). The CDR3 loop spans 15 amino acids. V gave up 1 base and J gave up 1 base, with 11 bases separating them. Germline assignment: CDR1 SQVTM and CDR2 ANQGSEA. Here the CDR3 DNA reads TGCAGCGTTGAAGGCCTTCCAGGGTCCTACAATGAGCAGTTCTTC. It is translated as CSVEGLPGSYNEQFF.

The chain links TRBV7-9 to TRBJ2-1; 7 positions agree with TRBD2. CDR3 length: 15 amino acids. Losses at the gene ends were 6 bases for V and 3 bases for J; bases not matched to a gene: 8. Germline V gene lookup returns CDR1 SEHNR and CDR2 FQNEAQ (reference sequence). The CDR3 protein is CASRPSGVFYNEQFF. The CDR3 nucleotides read TGTGCCAGCAGACCCAGCGGGGTATTCTACAATGAGCAGTTCTTC.

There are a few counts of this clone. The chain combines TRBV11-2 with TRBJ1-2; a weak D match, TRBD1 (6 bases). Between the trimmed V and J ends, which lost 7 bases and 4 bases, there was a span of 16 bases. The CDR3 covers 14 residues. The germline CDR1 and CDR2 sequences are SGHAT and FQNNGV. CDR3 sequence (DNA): TGTGCCAGCACCATCGGGGGGGCGGTCTATGGCTACACCTTC. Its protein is CASTIGGAVYGYTF.

The CDR3 spells CASSREGAGNTIYF. CDR3 coding DNA: TGCGCCAGCAGCCGCGAGGGGGCTGGAAACACCATATATTTT. This chain connects TRBV5-1 to TRBJ1-3; D may be TRBD1 (6 bases). The CDR3 contains 14 residues. Trimming stripped 4 bases from V and 2 bases from J, with 10 bases between. Germline V lookup: CDR1 SGHRS, CDR2 YFSETQ.

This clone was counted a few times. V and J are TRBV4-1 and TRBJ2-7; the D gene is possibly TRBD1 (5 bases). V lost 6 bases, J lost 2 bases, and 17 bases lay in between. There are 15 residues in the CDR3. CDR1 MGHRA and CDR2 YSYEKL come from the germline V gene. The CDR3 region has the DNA TGCGCCAGCAGACTCACCCAGGGTGACCCCTACGAGCAGTACTTC. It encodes CASRLTQGDPYEQYF.

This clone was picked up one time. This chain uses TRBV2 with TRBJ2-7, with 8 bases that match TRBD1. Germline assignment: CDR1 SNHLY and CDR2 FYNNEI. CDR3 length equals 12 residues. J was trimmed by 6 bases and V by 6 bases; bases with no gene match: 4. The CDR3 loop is CASRPGQAEQYF. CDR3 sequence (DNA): TGTGCCAGCAGGCCGGGACAGGCCGAGCAGTACTTC.

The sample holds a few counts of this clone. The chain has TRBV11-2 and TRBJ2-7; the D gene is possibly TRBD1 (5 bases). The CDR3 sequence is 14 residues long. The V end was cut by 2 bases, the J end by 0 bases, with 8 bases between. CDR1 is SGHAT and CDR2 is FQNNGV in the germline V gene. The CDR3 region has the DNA TGTGCCAGCAGCTTATTACAGGCCTCCTACGAGCAGTACTTC. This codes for CASSLLQASYEQYF.

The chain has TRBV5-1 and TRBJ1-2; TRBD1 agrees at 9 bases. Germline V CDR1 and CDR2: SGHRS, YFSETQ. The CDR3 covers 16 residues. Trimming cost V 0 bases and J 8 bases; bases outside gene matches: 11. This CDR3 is CASSLGFGDRVGGYTF. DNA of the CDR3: TGCGCCAGCAGCTTGGGCTTCGGGGACAGGGTGGGCGGCTACACCTTC.

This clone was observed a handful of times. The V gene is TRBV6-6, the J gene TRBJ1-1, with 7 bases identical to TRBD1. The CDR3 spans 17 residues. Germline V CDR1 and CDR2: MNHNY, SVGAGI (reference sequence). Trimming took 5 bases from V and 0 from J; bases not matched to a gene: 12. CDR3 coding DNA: TGTGCCAGCAGTCCTAGGGCCGGGACAGCCTTGAACACTGAAGCTTTCTTT. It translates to CASSPRAGTALNTEAFF.

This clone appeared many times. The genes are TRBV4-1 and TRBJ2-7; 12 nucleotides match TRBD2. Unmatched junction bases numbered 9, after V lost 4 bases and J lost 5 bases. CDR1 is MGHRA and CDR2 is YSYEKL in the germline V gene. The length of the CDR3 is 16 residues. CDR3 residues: CASSPQTSGGGDEQYF. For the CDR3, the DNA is TGCGCCAGCAGCCCTCAGACTAGCGGGGGTGGGGACGAGCAGTACTTC.

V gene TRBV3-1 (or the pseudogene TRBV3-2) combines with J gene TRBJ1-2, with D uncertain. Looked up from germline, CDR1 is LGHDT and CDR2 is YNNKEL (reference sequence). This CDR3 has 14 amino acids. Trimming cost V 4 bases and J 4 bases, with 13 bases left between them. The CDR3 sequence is CASSPLAQSYGYTF. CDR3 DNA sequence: TGTGCCAGCAGCCCCCTAGCACAGTCCTATGGCTACACCTTC.

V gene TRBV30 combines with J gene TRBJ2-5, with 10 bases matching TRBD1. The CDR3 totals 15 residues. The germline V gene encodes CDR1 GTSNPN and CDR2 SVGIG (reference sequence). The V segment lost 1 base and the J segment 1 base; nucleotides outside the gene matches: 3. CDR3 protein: CAWSAGTGAQETQYF. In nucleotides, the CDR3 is TGTGCCTGGAGTGCCGGGACAGGGGCCCAAGAGACCCAGTACTTC.

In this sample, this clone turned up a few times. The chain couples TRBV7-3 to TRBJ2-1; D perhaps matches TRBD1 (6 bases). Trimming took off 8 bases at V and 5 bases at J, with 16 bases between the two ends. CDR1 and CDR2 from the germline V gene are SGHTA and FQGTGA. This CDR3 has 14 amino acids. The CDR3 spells CASSLGASNNEQFF. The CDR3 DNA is TGTGCCAGCTCTTTGGGGGCGAGTAACAATGAGCAGTTCTTC.

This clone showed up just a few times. This CDR3 reads CASRRGQGDGYTF. The CDR3 nucleotides read TGTGCCAGCAGACGCGGACAGGGGGATGGCTACACCTTC. This chain joins TRBV6-5 and TRBJ1-2; 10 nucleotides agree with TRBD1. The J segment lost 6 bases and the V segment lost 6 bases, leaving 4 bases of the junction unmatched. The CDR3 has 13 amino acids. Germline values: CDR1 MNHEY, CDR2 SVGAGI.

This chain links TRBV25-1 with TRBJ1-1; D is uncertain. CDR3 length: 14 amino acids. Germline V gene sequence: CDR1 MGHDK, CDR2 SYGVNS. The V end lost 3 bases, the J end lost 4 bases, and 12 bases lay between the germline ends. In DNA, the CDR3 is TGTGCCAGCAGTGACGGAGGCCTCGGCACTGAAGCTTTCTTT. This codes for CASSDGGLGTEAFF.

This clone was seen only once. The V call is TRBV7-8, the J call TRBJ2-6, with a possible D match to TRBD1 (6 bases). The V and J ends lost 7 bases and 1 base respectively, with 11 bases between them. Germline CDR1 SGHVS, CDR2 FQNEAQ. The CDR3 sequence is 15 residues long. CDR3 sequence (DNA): TGTGCCAGCAACCTACAGGGTTCTGGGGCCAACGTCCTGACTTTC. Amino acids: CASNLQGSGANVLTF.

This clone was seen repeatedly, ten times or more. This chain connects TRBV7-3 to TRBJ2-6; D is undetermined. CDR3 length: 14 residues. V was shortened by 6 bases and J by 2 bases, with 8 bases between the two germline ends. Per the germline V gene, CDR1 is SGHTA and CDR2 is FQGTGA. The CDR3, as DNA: TGTGCCAGCAGTCCTTCCCCTGGGGCCAACGTCCTGACTTTC. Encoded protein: CASSPSPGANVLTF. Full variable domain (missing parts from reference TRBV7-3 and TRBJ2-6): GAGVSQTPSNKVTEKGKYVELRCDPISGHTALYWYRQSLGQGPEFLIYFQGTGAADDSGLPNDRFFAVRPEGSVSTLKIQRTERGDSAVYLCASSPSPGANVLTFGAGSRLTVL.

The CDR3 nucleotides read TGTGCCAGCAGTGGCCAGACAGCTAACTATGGCTACACCTTC. This gives the protein CASSGQTANYGYTF. The V and J genes are TRBV2 and TRBJ1-2; TRBD1 is a possible D gene (5 bases). The V end was cut by 4 bases, the J end by 0 bases, with 9 bases between. The CDR3 has 14 residues. From germline, CDR1 is SNHLY and CDR2 FYNNEI.